This passage covers 30 T cell receptor beta chains from one sample sequenced in a study of beta chain features in type 1 diabetes. Sequencing targeted expressed TCRB transcripts, as all isolated RNA had been reverse transcribed. Libraries were prepared by immunoSEQ multiplex PCR; TCRdb keeps only in-frame clonotypes and omits some of them. The sample yields hundreds of thousands of clones, more than 13% seen once. General study results and limits: Among all four CD4+ subsets, Type 1 diabetes patients had TCRB CDR3s that were moderately but significantly shorter.

The antigens for these receptors are not known. The sample taken for sequencing was naive CD4+ T cells from blood. Every receptor here comes from a man aged 18 to 30 with type 1 diabetes.

This chain joins TRBV5-4 and TRBJ1-4; perhaps TRBD1 as D (6 bases). The CDR3 loop spans 15 amino acids. Germline values: CDR1 SGHNT, CDR2 YYREEE (reference sequence). V was cut by 3 bases and J by 8 bases, with 17 bases left in between. The CDR3, as DNA: TGTGCCAGCAGCTCCCTAGGGCGCCAGGGGGAAAAACTGTTTTTT. It is translated as CASSSLGRQGEKLFF.

The chain employs TRBV11-2 and TRBJ2-1; unclear D gene. Deletions cut 3 bases from V and 1 base from J, with 4 bases between. From germline, CDR1 is SGHAT and CDR2 FQNNGV. This CDR3 comprises 13 residues. Written as DNA, the CDR3 is TGTGCCAGCAGCTTCTCTTCCTACAATGAGCAGTTCTTC. This translates into CASSFSSYNEQFF.

The chain combines TRBV10-1 with TRBJ2-5, with TRBD2 identical over 14 bases. J gave up 3 bases and V 5 bases, and 2 bases lay outside the gene matches. In germline, CDR1 is WNHNN, CDR2 SYGVQD (reference sequence). The CDR3 consists of 15 residues. The CDR3 DNA reads as TGCGCCAGCAGTTCGGGACTAGCGGGAGAAGAGACCCAGTACTTC. Translating gives CASSSGLAGEETQYF.

The chain uses TRBV7-2 and TRBJ2-5; 8 bases fit TRBD2. Germline CDR1 SGHTA, CDR2 FQGNSA. Trimming removed 6 bases from V and 1 base from J; junction bases left unmatched: 10. The length of the CDR3 is 16 residues. CDR3 amino acids: CASRDETSALQETQYF. The CDR3 DNA is TGTGCCAGCAGGGATGAGACTAGCGCGCTCCAAGAGACCCAGTACTTC.

There are a few counts of this clone. CDR3 sequence reads: CASSNRGFSVLRETQYF. The CDR3 DNA reads as TGTGCCAGCAGTAACCGGGGCTTTAGCGTGTTGAGAGAGACCCAGTACTTC. This chain joins TRBV27 and TRBJ2-5; D is perhaps TRBD1 or TRBD2 (5 bases each). V shed 5 bases and J shed 4 bases, with 23 bases lying between them. Looked up from germline, CDR1 is MNHEY and CDR2 is SMNVEV (reference sequence). This CDR3 has 17 amino acids.

This clone showed up just once. The genes are TRBV9 and TRBJ2-5, with TRBD1 matching 12 bases. The CDR3 runs to 16 residues. The germline gives CDR1 SGDLS, CDR2 YYNGEE. The ends lost 1 base at V and 7 bases at J; junction bases unmatched: 8. CDR3 amino acids: CASSVTGTGGFATQYF. CDR3 bases: TGTGCCAGCAGCGTAACCGGGACAGGGGGCTTTGCGACCCAGTACTTC. The whole variable domain, filled in from reference TRBV9 and TRBJ2-5, reads DSGVTQTPKHLITATGQRVTLRCSPRSGDLSVYWYQQSLDQGLQFLIQYYNGEERAKGNILERFSAQQFPDLHSELNLSSLELGDSALYFCASSVTGTGGFATQYFGPGTRLLVL.

The J gene is TRBJ1-4, the V gene TRBV7-9; possibly TRBD1 for D (6 bases). Germline-derived CDR1 and CDR2 are SEHNR and FQNEAQ (reference sequence). CDR3 length equals 13 residues. V was shortened by 10 bases and J by 5 bases, with 14 bases between the two germline ends. CDR3 bases: TGTGCCACCCGGGCGGGGGCAAATGAAAAACTGTTTTTT. Translated, it gives CATRAGANEKLFF.

This clone has more than one count but fewer than ten. The chain couples TRBV9 to TRBJ2-7, with 10 bases aligning to TRBD1. The ends lost 3 bases at V and 3 bases at J; junction bases unmatched: 6. The CDR3 runs 15 residues. Germline loops: CDR1 SGDLS, CDR2 YYNGEE. CDR3: CASSAYGQGDYEQYF. CDR3 coding DNA: TGTGCCAGCAGCGCCTACGGACAGGGGGACTACGAGCAGTACTTC.

Of note for this clone: The junction departs from germline at one end; a sequencing error may be responsible. The rearrangement links TRBV7-2 to TRBJ2-1; 11 nucleotides agree with TRBD1. The CDR3 is 15 amino acids. CDR1 is SGHTA and CDR2 is FQGNSA in the germline V gene. CDR3 bases: TGTGCCAGCAGCCCCGGGACAGGGGGGTACAGTGAGCAGTTCTTC. The encoded protein is CASSPGTGGYSEQFF.

This chain links TRBV5-1 with TRBJ1-1, with 8 bases identical to TRBD1. This CDR3 region has 15 residues. The J segment lost 4 bases and the V segment lost 1 base, leaving 6 bases of the junction unmatched. Germline values: CDR1 SGHRS, CDR2 YFSETQ. The CDR3 DNA is TGCGCCAGCAGCTTGCCCGGACAGGGACTCACTGAAGCTTTCTTT. It translates to CASSLPGQGLTEAFF.

The CDR3 spells CATSRDVGQEVSAEAFF. Written as DNA, the CDR3 is TGTGCCACCAGCAGAGATGTAGGACAGGAAGTTAGCGCTGAAGCTTTCTTT. The chain links TRBV15 to TRBJ1-1; 7 positions match TRBD1. V lost 0 bases and J lost 6; bases outside the gene matches: 13. CDR1 is LNHNV, CDR2 YYDKDF, per germline (reference sequence). This CDR3 contains 17 residues.

The rearrangement links TRBV9 to TRBJ2-1; the D is unclear. Trimming removed 4 bases from V and 3 bases from J, with 5 bases in between. Germline V lookup: CDR1 SGDLS, CDR2 YYNGEE. The CDR3 consists of 12 residues. CDR3 DNA sequence: TGTGCCAGCAGCAAGTACTACAATGAGCAGTTCTTC. Amino acid sequence: CASSKYYNEQFF.

The chain is built from TRBV10-3 and TRBJ1-1; TRBD1 might be the D (5 bases). There are 13 residues in the CDR3. CDR1 is ENHRY and CDR2 is SYGVKD in the germline V gene. Trimming cost V 6 bases and J 3 bases, with 11 bases left between them. CDR3 in DNA: TGTGCCATCAGCACCAGGGAGGACACTGAAGCTTTCTTT. Its protein product is CAISTREDTEAFF.

A few counts support this clone. This chain joins TRBV6-6 and TRBJ2-1; unclear D gene. The V gene's germline CDR1 is MNHNY and CDR2 SVGAGI (reference sequence). This CDR3 has 16 residues. Trimming took off 5 bases at V and 0 bases at J, with 14 bases between the two ends. The CDR3 DNA sequence: TGTGCCAGCAGTGGCGACTGGAGACTCTCCTACAATGAGCAGTTCTTC. Translated: CASSGDWRLSYNEQFF.

Worth noting for this clone: A read error may account for a junction end that differs from germline. This chain joins TRBV7-7 and TRBJ2-1; D is possibly TRBD2 (6 bases). From germline, CDR1 is SSHAT and CDR2 FNYEAQ (reference sequence). CDR3 length: 16 residues. CDR3 sequence: CASSPLDGSTYNEQFF. In DNA, the CDR3 is TGTGCTAGCAGCCCCCTAGACGGGAGCACCTACAATGAGCAGTTCTTC. The full variable domain, rest sourced from reference TRBV7-7 and TRBJ2-1, is GAGVSQSPRYKVTKRGQDVTLRCDPISSHATLYWYQQALGQGPEFLTYFNYEAQPDKSGLPSDRFSAERPEGSISTLTIQRTEQRDSAMYRCASSPLDGSTYNEQFFGPGTRLTVL.

The genes are TRBV30 and TRBJ1-2; D ambiguous. Germline CDR1 GTSNPN, CDR2 SVGIG (reference sequence). The V and J ends lost 2 bases and 8 bases respectively, with 9 bases between them. This CDR3 has 11 amino acids. CDR3 region: CAWSTAVGYTF. CDR3 sequence (DNA): TGTGCCTGGAGTACAGCGGTGGGCTACACCTTC.

This clone has only a few counts. The chain links TRBV30 to TRBJ1-3; possible D gene TRBD1, 5 bases. V shed 2 bases and J shed 2 bases, with 7 bases lying between them. This CDR3 contains 13 residues. The V gene's germline CDR1 is GTSNPN and CDR2 SVGIG (reference sequence). The CDR3 spells CAWSKGPGNTIYF. CDR3 nucleotides: TGTGCCTGGAGTAAGGGGCCTGGAAACACCATATATTTT.

The chain is built from TRBV30 and TRBJ2-3; no reliable D call. Germline assignment: CDR1 GTSNPN and CDR2 SVGIG (reference sequence). This CDR3 region has 11 residues. V was shortened by 2 bases and J by 5 bases, with 5 bases between the two germline ends. The CDR3 DNA follows: TGTGCCTGGAGTTCGGTAGATACGCAGTATTTT. Translation: CAWSSVDTQYF.

V and J are TRBV28 and TRBJ1-1; tentative D call: TRBD1 (5 bases). Trimming took off 7 bases at V and 11 bases at J, with 17 bases between the two ends. CDR3 size: 12 residues. Germline values: CDR1 MDHEN, CDR2 SYDVKM. The DNA for the CDR3 is TGTGCCAGCACCTCCACGGGGGATGGGGCTTTCTTT. It encodes CASTSTGDGAFF.

This clone was seen a few times. The genes are TRBV7-6 and TRBJ1-2; D remains ambiguous. V was shortened by 5 bases and J by 6 bases, with 19 bases between the two germline ends. Germline lookup yields CDR1 SGHVS and CDR2 FNYEAQ. This CDR3 has 15 residues. The chain's CDR3 is CASSHPGKDLNGYTF. The CDR3 coding sequence is TGTGCCAGCAGCCATCCCGGAAAGGACCTAAATGGCTACACCTTC.

This chain links TRBV6-5 with TRBJ2-7; 9 bases agree with TRBD1. The CDR3 has 15 residues. The V gene's germline CDR1 is MNHEY and CDR2 SVGAGI. V gave up 2 bases and J gave up 5 bases; unmatched junction bases: 7. In DNA, the CDR3 is TGTGCCAGCAGTTACGCCGGGACAGGGCTAAACGAGCAGTACTTC. It encodes CASSYAGTGLNEQYF.

V usage is TRBV7-2 and J usage is TRBJ2-5, with TRBD2 identical over 11 bases. Trimming took 6 bases from V and 2 from J; bases not matched to a gene: 5. The CDR3 consists of 15 residues. The V gene's germline CDR1 is SGHTA and CDR2 FQGNSA. The CDR3 sequence is CASSYRTSGQETQYF. In nucleotides, the CDR3 is TGTGCCAGCAGTTACCGGACTAGCGGGCAAGAGACCCAGTACTTC.

Only a few counts were recorded for this clone. The chain carries TRBV6-1 and TRBJ1-2; unclear D gene. Germline CDR1 and CDR2: MNHNS and SASEGT. CDR3 size: 14 residues. Deletions cut 3 bases from V and 5 bases from J, with 13 bases between. The CDR3 coding sequence is TGTGCCAGCAGTGACGGGTGGCGGGGTTATGGCTACACCTTC. It translates to CASSDGWRGYGYTF.

This chain uses TRBV29-1 with TRBJ2-3, with D unclear. This CDR3 region has 14 residues. V lost 6 bases to trimming and J lost 1 base, with 14 bases between them. Germline V gene sequence: CDR1 SQVTM, CDR2 ANQGSEA. CDR3 region: CSVAWAGRTDTQYF. As DNA, the CDR3 is TGCAGCGTCGCCTGGGCAGGCCGCACAGATACGCAGTATTTT.

The sample holds a few counts of this clone. The genes are TRBV6-5 and TRBJ1-5; D is possibly TRBD1 (5 bases). The V end lost 9 bases, the J end lost 0 bases, and 12 bases lay between the germline ends. The V gene's germline CDR1 is MNHEY and CDR2 SVGAGI. This CDR3 is built from 14 residues. Written as DNA, the CDR3 is TGTGCCAGTGCAGGGTACGGTAGCAATCAGCCCCAGCATTTT. It encodes CASAGYGSNQPQHF.

Only a few counts were recorded for this clone. The chain couples TRBV19 to TRBJ2-7; 14 nucleotides line up with TRBD2. This CDR3 region has 15 residues. Germline trimming cut 9 bases from V and 9 bases from J; bases unmatched to any gene: 13. The germline gives CDR1 LNHDA, CDR2 SQIVND (reference sequence). Here the CDR3 reads CASNSGLAGVSSQYF. CDR3 nucleotide sequence: TGTGCCAGCAACTCGGGACTAGCGGGAGTTTCGTCGCAGTACTTC.

The rearrangement joins TRBV6-1 to TRBJ2-5; no firm D call. Germline V lookup: CDR1 MNHNS, CDR2 SASEGT. Trimming took 8 bases from V and 4 from J, leaving 17 bases between them. This CDR3 has 14 residues. The CDR3 nucleotides read TGTGCCAGCGAGGCCCGACTCTATCGAGAGACCCAGTACTTC. Encoded protein: CASEARLYRETQYF.

The V gene is TRBV6-6, the J gene TRBJ1-2; possibly TRBD1 for D (5 bases). Trimming took 7 bases from V and 10 from J, leaving 19 bases between them. The germline V gene encodes CDR1 MNHNY and CDR2 SVGAGI (reference sequence). This CDR3 is built from 13 residues. Here the CDR3 DNA reads TGTGCCAGCACCCACGGAGGGGTGGGTTACTACACCTTC. Amino acids: CASTHGGVGYYTF.

This clone was counted between two and nine times. The CDR3 bases are TGTGCCAGCACCGGACTAGCGGGGGCCACAGATACGCAGTATTTT. The encoded protein is CASTGLAGATDTQYF. This sequence joins TRBV7-9 and TRBJ2-3; 13 nucleotides line up with TRBD2. V gave up 7 bases and J gave up 2 bases; unmatched junction bases: 3. Germline assignment: CDR1 SEHNR and CDR2 FQNEAQ (reference sequence). The CDR3 spans 15 residues.

This rearrangement joins TRBV4-1 to TRBJ2-7; D ambiguous. Between the trimmed V and J ends, which lost 4 bases and 6 bases, there was a span of 25 bases. This CDR3 is built from 17 residues. Per germline, CDR1 MGHRA and CDR2 YSYEKL. CDR3 amino acids: CASSRVKQDPNPAEQYF. In DNA form, the CDR3 reads TGCGCCAGCAGCCGAGTCAAGCAGGACCCAAACCCAGCCGAGCAGTACTTC.